The clone carrying this T cell receptor (beta chain) is a singleton in its sample. The authors ran a second PCR of about 6 to 12 cycles using a sample-barcoded 5' primer and a J-beta primer mix. TCRdb itself ran the 5' RACE reads through MiXCR, one entry per CDR3 protein. Found here are fewer than 900,000 distinct CDR3 sequences, about 36% of them singletons; the top ten hold about an eighth. The data belong to a study of blood T cells in healthy people across ages. The V and J ends lost 5 bases and 10 bases, in that order; junction bases with no gene match: 9. This CDR3 comprises 15 residues. Germline assignment: CDR1 LNHDA and CDR2 SQIVND (reference sequence).

The sequence was obtained from a man between 18 and 35 years old in good health. This sequence joins TRBV19 and TRBJ2-7, with TRBD2 matching 15 bases. Sequenced input: blood. The CDR3 loop reads CASSSPGLAGGTQYF. For the CDR3, the DNA is TGTGCCAGTAGTTCCCCGGGACTAGCGGGGGGAACCCAGTACTTC.